Given below is one T cell receptor beta chain in context. Its antigen is unknown. This entry belongs to a study of CD8 T cells in ankylosing spondylitis. Study-level points and caveats: Clones linked to disease, bearing a CD8+ phenotype, were relatively rare in peripheral blood. In ankylosing spondylitis blood, a motif of roughly 8 highly homologous TCR beta variants appeared characteristic. Matched ankylosing spondylitis synovial fluid reportedly contained a significantly enriched population of disease-linked clones.

A quantitative 5'-RACE method, one with molecular barcodes, was used to make TCR beta libraries. From the 5' RACE reads, TCRdb called clonotypes with MiXCR, one entry per CDR3 protein. The sample shows about 340,000 distinct CDR3 sequences, more than 20% of them seen only once. CDR1 is SGDLS and CDR2 is YYNGEE in the germline V gene. Trimming shortened V by 0 bases and J by 0 bases, and 25 bases separated the two germline ends. This CDR3 is built from 21 residues. V is TRBV9 and J is TRBJ2-4; maybe TRBD1 (6 bases). Specimen: blood, either unsorted or a sorted T cell fraction (not recorded which). The receptor was isolated from a male donor with ankylosing spondylitis or in good health (not recorded which). CDR3 residues: CASSVEGSRGPPTGAKNIQYF. The CDR3 region has the DNA TGTGCCAGCAGCGTAGAGGGGTCCAGGGGTCCGCCGACAGGAGCCAAAAACATTCAGTACTTC.